The 18 T cell receptor beta chains in this list originate from one sample, sequenced in a study of long-term antiretroviral therapy in people with HIV. Runs used v3.0 of the immunoSEQ assay and were done at survey level. Assay: immunoSEQ multiplex PCR; the TCRdb copy retains only in-frame clones and omits some. The sample has 24,000 or so clones; about 95% are singletons. Sequences were derived from unsorted PBMCs, sampled around 5 years after starting antiretroviral therapy. The receptor set was obtained from a woman between 45 and 60 years old with HIV.

The gene calls are TRBV11-2 and TRBJ2-1, with 7 nucleotides matching TRBD1. CDR3 length equals 15 residues. Germline CDR1 SGHAT, CDR2 FQNNGV. The junction had 10 bases not matched to a gene; V was cut back by 1 base and J by 10 bases. The CDR3 DNA reads as TGTGCCAGCAGCTTAGTAGACAGGGCCTACGTGGAGCAGTTCTTC. Amino acids: CASSLVDRAYVEQFF. Full variable domain (outside the CDR3, taken from reference TRBV11-2 and TRBJ2-1): EAGVAQSPRYKIIEKRQSVAFWCNPISGHATLYWYQQILGQGPKLLIQFQNNGVVDDSQLPKDRFSAERLKGVDSTLKIQPAKLEDSAVYLCASSLVDRAYVEQFFGPGTRLTVL.

This chain links TRBV6-1 with TRBJ1-1; D gene uncertain. The CDR3 runs 14 residues. The germline V gene has CDR1 MNHNS and CDR2 SASEGT. The V and J ends lost 1 base and 5 bases respectively, with 11 bases between them. CDR3 in DNA: TGTGCCAGCAGTGAAGGTGGCAGGTGGACTGAAGCTTTCTTT. Residues: CASSEGGRWTEAFF.

The chain employs TRBV27 and TRBJ1-2; D is ambiguous. The V end lost 5 bases, the J end lost 4 bases, and 17 bases lay between the germline ends. The CDR3 totals 15 residues. Germline V lookup: CDR1 MNHEY, CDR2 SMNVEV (reference sequence). This CDR3 is CASSASPHNRYGYTF. The CDR3 DNA is TGTGCCAGCAGTGCCTCCCCTCATAATCGCTATGGCTACACCTTC.

The chain couples TRBV5-6 to TRBJ2-5; D unresolved. The CDR3 length is 12 residues. The germline gives CDR1 SGHDT, CDR2 YYEEEE. V was shortened by 1 base and J by 3 bases, with 4 bases between the two germline ends. CDR3 nucleotide sequence: TGTGCCAGCAGCTTGATTGAAGAGACCCAGTACTTC. Its translation is CASSLIEETQYF.

This clone has only one observation. The J gene is TRBJ2-3, the V gene TRBV2, with TRBD1 identical over 9 bases. With V trimmed by 4 bases and J by 2 bases, 4 bases remained unmatched. There are 15 residues in the CDR3. The germline V gene encodes CDR1 SNHLY and CDR2 FYNNEI. For the CDR3, the DNA is TGTGCCAGCAGTGGAGGGACAGGGTACACAGATACGCAGTATTTT. It yields the protein CASSGGTGYTDTQYF.

The chain employs TRBV28 and TRBJ1-2; TRBD1 matches 8 bases. V trimming: 6 bases; J trimming: 6 bases; junction bases outside the gene matches: 12. The CDR3 runs 15 residues. From germline, CDR1 is MDHEN and CDR2 SYDVKM. The CDR3 protein is CASRRPTGGANGYTF. CDR3 bases: TGTGCCAGCAGACGACCTACAGGGGGAGCGAATGGCTACACCTTC.

The chain combines TRBV5-1 with TRBJ2-7, with D maybe TRBD1 (6 bases). This CDR3 has 14 residues. With 1 base removed from V and 1 base from J, the gap between germline ends came to 9 bases. The germline gives CDR1 SGHRS, CDR2 YFSETQ. The CDR3 reads CASSLIQGSYEQYF. As DNA, the CDR3 is TGCGCCAGCAGCTTGATACAGGGTTCCTACGAGCAGTACTTC.

The V gene is TRBV7-9, the J gene TRBJ1-2; D is unclear. The germline gives CDR1 SEHNR, CDR2 FQNEAQ (reference sequence). CDR3 size: 15 residues. Trimming left V 1 base short and J 2 bases short, with 11 bases between. The CDR3 nucleotides are TGTGCCAGCAGCTTAGGCGCGGGCAGCAACTATGGCTACACCTTC. It specifies CASSLGAGSNYGYTF.

The chain couples TRBV21-1 to TRBJ2-2; the table's D call, TRBD1, has no DNA check behind it. TRBV21-1 constitutes a pseudogene. CDR3 length equals 19 residues. The CDR3, as DNA: TGTGCCAGCCTAAAGTTTAAAAGGTCCGGGGACACACTCACCGGGGAGCTGTTTTTT. Amino acid sequence: CASLKFKRSGDTLTGELFF.

The chain combines TRBV6-5 with TRBJ1-2; 8 bases fit TRBD1. The germline CDR1 and CDR2 sequences are MNHEY and SVGAGI. Losses at the gene ends were 5 bases for V and 4 bases for J; bases not matched to a gene: 6. CDR3 length equals 14 residues. The CDR3 nucleotides read TGTGCCAGCAGTACCGGACAGGGATCCTATGGCTACACCTTC. As protein: CASSTGQGSYGYTF.

V gene TRBV6-5 combines with J gene TRBJ1-4; D might be TRBD1 (5 bases). Trimming pared 2 bases from V and 3 bases from J, leaving 10 bases between. Germline V gene sequence: CDR1 MNHEY, CDR2 SVGAGI. The CDR3 is 15 residues long. This CDR3 is CASSYRDSSNEKLFF. In DNA, the CDR3 is TGTGCCAGCAGTTACCGTGACAGCTCTAATGAAAAACTGTTTTTT.

This chain uses TRBV11-2 with TRBJ2-3; D tentatively reads TRBD1 or TRBD2 (5 bases each). V was trimmed by 5 bases and J by 3 bases, leaving 9 bases between them. Germline V lookup: CDR1 SGHAT, CDR2 FQNNGV. This CDR3 is 13 amino acids long. The CDR3 region is CASSRDLTDTQYF. The CDR3 DNA sequence: TGTGCCAGCAGCCGGGACCTGACAGATACGCAGTATTTT.

The V call is TRBV6-4, the J call TRBJ1-4, with a possible D match to TRBD1 (5 bases). V dropped 0 bases and J dropped 6 bases, with 14 bases sitting between them. The CDR3 contains 16 residues. Germline V gene lookup returns CDR1 MRHNA and CDR2 SNTAGT. The CDR3 sequence: CASSDSVGDWDEKLFF. The CDR3 DNA reads as TGTGCCAGCAGTGACTCGGTGGGGGATTGGGATGAAAAACTGTTTTTT.

As DNA, the CDR3 is TGTGCCAGCAACTTGGGACAGGGGGCGCGAGTCGACTACCAAGAGACCCAGTACTTC. Protein product: CASNLGQGARVDYQETQYF. The chain is built from TRBV21-1 and TRBJ2-5; TRBD1 is the table's D call, not checked against the DNA. TRBV21-1 is termed a pseudogene. This CDR3 is built from 19 residues.

Only one count was recorded for this clone. CDR3 bases: TGCGCCAGCAGCCAAGATTCCTCAAGCAATCAGCCCCAGCATTTT. Translated, it gives CASSQDSSSNQPQHF. The genes are TRBV4-3 and TRBJ1-5; D unclear. This CDR3 comprises 15 residues. The germline CDR1 and CDR2 sequences are LGHNA and YSLEER. Trimming removed 0 bases at V and 1 base at J, with 7 bases between.

In DNA form, the CDR3 reads TGTGCCAGCAGTTACTCGGACCCGGGGGGGGAGCAGTACTTC. It specifies CASSYSDPGGEQYF. V and J are TRBV6-5 and TRBJ2-7; 8 nucleotides line up with TRBD2. CDR1 and CDR2 from the germline V gene are MNHEY and SVGAGI. The CDR3 extends over 14 amino acids. Unmatched junction bases numbered 5, after V lost 0 bases and J lost 7 bases.

J is TRBJ1-5 and V is TRBV28; D might be TRBD1 (5 bases). The CDR3 runs to 17 residues. Trimming pared 5 bases from V and 0 bases from J, leaving 17 bases between. The germline V gene encodes CDR1 MDHEN and CDR2 SYDVKM. CDR3: CASSRQGEPYSNQPQHF. In nucleotides, the CDR3 is TGTGCCAGCAGTCGACAAGGGGAGCCCTATAGCAATCAGCCCCAGCATTTT.

Here the CDR3 DNA reads TGTGCCAGCAGCCGCGACAGGCTCACGCAGTATTTT. The encoded protein is CASSRDRLTQYF. The V and J genes are TRBV7-3 and TRBJ2-3; D is possibly TRBD1 (6 bases). The CDR3 covers 12 residues. Germline V gene sequence: CDR1 SGHTA, CDR2 FQGTGA. Trimming stripped 5 bases from V and 9 bases from J, with 12 bases between.